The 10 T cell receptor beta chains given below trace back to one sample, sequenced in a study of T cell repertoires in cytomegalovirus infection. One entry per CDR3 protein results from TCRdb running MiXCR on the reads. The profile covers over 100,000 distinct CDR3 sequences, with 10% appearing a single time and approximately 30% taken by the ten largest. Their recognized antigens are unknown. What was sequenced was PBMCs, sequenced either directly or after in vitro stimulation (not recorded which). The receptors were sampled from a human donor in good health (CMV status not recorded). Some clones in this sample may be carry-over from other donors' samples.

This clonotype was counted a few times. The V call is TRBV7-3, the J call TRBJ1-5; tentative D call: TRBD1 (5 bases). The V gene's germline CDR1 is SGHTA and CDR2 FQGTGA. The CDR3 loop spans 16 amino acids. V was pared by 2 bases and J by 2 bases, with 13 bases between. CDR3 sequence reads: CASSLGGGGGNQPQHF. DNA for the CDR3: TGTGCCAGCAGCTTAGGGGGAGGTGGGGGCAATCAGCCCCAGCATTTT.

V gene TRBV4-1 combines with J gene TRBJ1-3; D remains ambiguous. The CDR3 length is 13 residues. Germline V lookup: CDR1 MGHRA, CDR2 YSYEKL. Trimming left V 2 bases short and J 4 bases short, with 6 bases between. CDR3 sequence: CASSQSQGNTIYF. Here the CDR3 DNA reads TGCGCCAGCAGCCAATCACAGGGAAACACCATATATTTT.

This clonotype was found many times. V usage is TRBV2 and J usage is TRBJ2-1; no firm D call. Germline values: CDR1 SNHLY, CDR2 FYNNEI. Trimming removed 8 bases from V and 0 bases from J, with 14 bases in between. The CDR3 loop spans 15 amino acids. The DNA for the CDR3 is TGTGCCAGCGCCGGCGAGGCAGGCTCCTACAATGAGCAGTTCTTC. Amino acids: CASAGEAGSYNEQFF.

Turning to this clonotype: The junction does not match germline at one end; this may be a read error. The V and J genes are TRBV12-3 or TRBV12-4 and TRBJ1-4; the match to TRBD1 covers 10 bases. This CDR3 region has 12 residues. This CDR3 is CASSLTTGGPSF. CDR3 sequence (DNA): TGTGCCAGCAGTTTGACGACAGGGGGCCCGAGTTTT.

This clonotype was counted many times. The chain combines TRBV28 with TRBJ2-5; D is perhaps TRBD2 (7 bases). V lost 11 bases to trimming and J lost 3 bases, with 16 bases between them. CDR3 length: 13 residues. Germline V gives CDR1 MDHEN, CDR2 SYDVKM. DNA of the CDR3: TGTGCCTGGAAAAGAGGGGGGGAAGAGACCCAGTACTTC. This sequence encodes CAWKRGGEETQYF.

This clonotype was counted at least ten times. The CDR3 DNA sequence: TGTGCCAGCACCCCTCTTGTCGGGCAGGGGTATGGCTACACCTTC. Amino acid sequence: CASTPLVGQGYGYTF. This rearrangement joins TRBV12-3 or TRBV12-4 to TRBJ1-2; TRBD1 might be the D (6 bases). V was clipped by 7 bases and J by 5 bases, with 20 bases between them. The CDR3 has 15 amino acids.

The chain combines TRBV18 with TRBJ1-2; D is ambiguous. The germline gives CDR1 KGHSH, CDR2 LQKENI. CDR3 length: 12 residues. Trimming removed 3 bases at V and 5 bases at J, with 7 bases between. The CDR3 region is CASSPAVYGYTF. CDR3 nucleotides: TGTGCCAGCTCACCTGCGGTTTATGGCTACACCTTC.

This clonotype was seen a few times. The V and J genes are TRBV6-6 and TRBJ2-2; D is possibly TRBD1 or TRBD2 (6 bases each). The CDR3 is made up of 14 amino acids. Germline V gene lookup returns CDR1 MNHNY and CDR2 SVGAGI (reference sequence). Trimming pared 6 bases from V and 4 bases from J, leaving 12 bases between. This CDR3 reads CASRQGGVTGELFF. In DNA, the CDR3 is TGTGCCAGCAGACAGGGCGGGGTCACCGGGGAGCTGTTTTTT.

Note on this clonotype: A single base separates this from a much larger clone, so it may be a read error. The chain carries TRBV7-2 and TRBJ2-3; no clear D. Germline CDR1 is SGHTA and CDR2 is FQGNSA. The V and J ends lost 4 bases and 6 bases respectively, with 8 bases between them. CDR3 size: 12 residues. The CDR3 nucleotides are TGTGCCAGCAGCTGTGATCCGGATACGCAGTATTTT. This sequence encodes CASSCDPDTQYF.

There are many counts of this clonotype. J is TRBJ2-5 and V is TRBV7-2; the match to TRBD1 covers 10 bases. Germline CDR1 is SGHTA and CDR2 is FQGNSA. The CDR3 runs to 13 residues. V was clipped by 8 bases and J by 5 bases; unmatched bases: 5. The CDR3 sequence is CASGRDRGETQYF. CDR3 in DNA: TGTGCCAGCGGCCGGGACAGGGGTGAGACCCAGTACTTC.